The 19 T cell receptor beta chains reported below all come from one sample, sequenced in a study of blood T cell repertoires in COVID-19. Measured with immunoSEQ multiplex PCR; TCRdb has only the in-frame clones, and not every one. The profile shows around 120,000 clones, 65% to 90% of them singletons. The sample was peripheral blood. All receptors come from an older man with acute or convalescent COVID-19.

The genes are TRBV9 and TRBJ2-1; TRBD2 is a possible D gene (6 bases). The CDR3 is made up of 14 amino acids. CDR1 SGDLS and CDR2 YYNGEE come from the germline V gene. V was pared by 4 bases and J by 10 bases, with 18 bases between. The CDR3 spells CASSPRGSDGEQFF. CDR3 nucleotides: TGTGCCAGCAGCCCCCGGGGGAGCGACGGCGAGCAGTTCTTC.

The chain links TRBV30 to TRBJ1-6, with TRBD1 matching over 7 bases. CDR1 GTSNPN and CDR2 SVGIG come from the germline V gene (reference sequence). The CDR3 runs 16 residues. The trim removed 5 bases at V and 3 bases at J, leaving 10 bases unmatched. The CDR3 here is CAWRDSAVVYNSPLHF. The CDR3 nucleotides are TGTGCCTGGCGGGACAGCGCCGTGGTCTATAATTCACCCCTCCACTTT.

This clone was detected only a few times. V and J are TRBV5-4 and TRBJ1-1, with D unresolved. This CDR3 contains 13 residues. Germline V lookup: CDR1 SGHNT, CDR2 YYREEE (reference sequence). V was cut by 2 bases and J by 3 bases, with 8 bases left in between. The chain's CDR3 is CASSLSRDTEAFF. Here the CDR3 DNA reads TGTGCCAGCAGCTTAAGTAGAGACACTGAAGCTTTCTTT.

This chain links TRBV7-9 with TRBJ2-3; no clear D gene. V lost 6 bases to trimming and J lost 6 bases, with 13 bases between them. Germline assignment: CDR1 SEHNR and CDR2 FQNEAQ (reference sequence). CDR3 size: 13 residues. This CDR3 reads CASSTSNSDTQYF. In nucleotides, the CDR3 is TGTGCCAGCAGTACCAGTAATTCCGATACGCAGTATTTT.

The chain carries TRBV18 and TRBJ2-1; a weak D match, TRBD2 (7 bases). V was pared by 0 bases and J by 2 bases, with 14 bases between. Germline CDR1 reads KGHSH; CDR2 reads LQKENI. This CDR3 comprises 17 residues. CDR3 sequence: CASSPPRGGGPYNEQFF. For the CDR3, the DNA is TGTGCCAGCTCACCACCGAGGGGGGGAGGGCCCTACAATGAGCAGTTCTTC.

The chain recombines TRBV2 with TRBJ1-1; D not resolved. Looked up from germline, CDR1 is SNHLY and CDR2 is FYNNEI. The CDR3 length is 14 residues. The V end lost 10 bases, the J end lost 0 bases, and 15 bases lay between the germline ends. CDR3 protein: CAMVGLLVNTEAFF. For the CDR3, the DNA is TGTGCCATGGTGGGCCTCTTAGTGAACACTGAAGCTTTCTTT.

The rearrangement joins TRBV10-3 to TRBJ2-2; the match to TRBD2 covers 7 bases. The CDR3 is 14 amino acids. Looked up from germline, CDR1 is ENHRY and CDR2 is SYGVKD. The V segment lost 6 bases and the J segment 8 bases; nucleotides outside the gene matches: 9. The CDR3 coding sequence is TGTGCCATCAGCCCCGGGGGGACGGGGGGGGAGCTGTTTTTT. The encoded protein is CAISPGGTGGELFF.

The chain has TRBV11-3 and TRBJ1-5; 8 positions agree with TRBD1. V lost 2 bases and J lost 4; bases outside the gene matches: 7. This CDR3 is 16 amino acids long. CDR1 and CDR2 from the germline V gene are SGHNT and YENEEA. Here the CDR3 reads CASSLTDREGNQPQHF. CDR3 bases: TGTGCCAGCAGCTTAACGGACAGGGAGGGAAATCAGCCCCAGCATTTT.

The chain combines TRBV9 with TRBJ2-1; D unresolved. The V and J ends lost 5 bases and 0 bases respectively, with 9 bases between them. CDR1 and CDR2 from the germline V gene are SGDLS and YYNGEE. The CDR3 loop spans 14 amino acids. CDR3 residues: CASSRSSSYNEQFF. The DNA for the CDR3 is TGTGCCAGCAGTCGGTCGAGCTCCTACAATGAGCAGTTCTTC.

Concerning this clone itself: Mismatch with germline at one junction end may stem from a read error. The V gene is TRBV5-4, the J gene TRBJ2-3, with a tentative D call TRBD1 (6 bases). Per germline, CDR1 SGHNT and CDR2 YYREEE (reference sequence). The CDR3 runs 16 residues. CDR3 in DNA: TGTGCCAGCAGTTTGGGGGCCGGGGTTGGCACAGATACGCAGTATTTT. It yields the protein CASSLGAGVGTDTQYF.

The CDR3 spells CASSPYREQETQYF. The CDR3 DNA sequence: TGTGCCAGCAGCCCTTACAGGGAACAAGAGACCCAGTACTTC. This sequence joins TRBV27 and TRBJ2-5, with D tentatively TRBD1 (6 bases). Trimming took off 6 bases at V and 2 bases at J, with 13 bases between the two ends. From germline, CDR1 is MNHEY and CDR2 SMNVEV (reference sequence). The CDR3 extends over 14 amino acids.

This chain connects TRBV28 to TRBJ2-7; D may be TRBD1 (6 bases). Germline CDR1 MDHEN, CDR2 SYDVKM. The V gene lost 5 bases and the J gene lost 0 bases, with 17 bases spanning the gap. This CDR3 region has 16 residues. The CDR3 DNA reads TGTGCCAGCAGTGACCGTGGCAGGGGCCGCTCCTACGAGCAGTACTTC. Its translation is CASSDRGRGRSYEQYF.

The rearrangement links TRBV3-1 (or the pseudogene TRBV3-2) to TRBJ1-2; TRBD1 matches 8 bases. Trimming cost V 1 base and J 7 bases; bases outside gene matches: 8. The CDR3 totals 15 residues. Per the germline V gene, CDR1 is LGHDT and CDR2 is YNNKEL (reference sequence). As DNA, the CDR3 is TGTGCCAGCAGCCAAGCGGACAGGGACGGACGTGGCTACACCTTC. This gives the protein CASSQADRDGRGYTF.

The V gene is TRBV5-1, the J gene TRBJ1-1; D might be TRBD1 (6 bases). CDR1 is SGHRS, CDR2 YFSETQ, per germline. Trimming left V 4 bases short and J 3 bases short, with 13 bases between. The CDR3 contains 14 residues. CDR3 DNA: TGCGCCAGCAGCAGGGCAGGGGAGTACACTGAAGCTTTCTTT. Encoded protein: CASSRAGEYTEAFF. Variable domain in full (rest from reference TRBV5-1 and TRBJ1-1): KAGVTQTPRYLIKTRGQQVTLSCSPISGHRSVSWYQQTPGQGLQFLFEYFSETQRNKGNFPGRFSGRQFSNSRSEMNVSTLELGDSALYLCASSRAGEYTEAFFGQGTRLTVV.

This clone occurred a few times. V is TRBV11-2 and J is TRBJ2-7; 9 bases map to TRBD1. V lost 1 base and J lost 4; bases outside the gene matches: 5. Germline V gives CDR1 SGHAT, CDR2 FQNNGV. The CDR3 is 15 amino acids. CDR3 loop: CASSLGTGEGYEQYF. The CDR3 DNA is TGTGCCAGCAGCTTAGGGACAGGGGAAGGGTACGAGCAGTACTTC.

CDR3 DNA sequence: TGCGCCAGCGGATTCAGGGACAGGGGCTACGAGCAGTACTTC. It yields the protein CASGFRDRGYEQYF. J is TRBJ2-7 and V is TRBV5-1, with 10 bases identical to TRBD1. The junction had 7 bases not matched to a gene; V was cut back by 7 bases and J by 3 bases. CDR1 and CDR2 (germline): SGHRS, YFSETQ. The CDR3 has 14 amino acids.

The chain joins TRBV5-4 to TRBJ1-2; D may be TRBD1 (6 bases). V dropped 3 bases and J dropped 4 bases, with 13 bases sitting between them. This CDR3 has 14 amino acids. The germline V gene encodes CDR1 SGHNT and CDR2 YYREEE (reference sequence). The CDR3 bases are TGTGCCAGCAGCTCCCCCAAGGACAGCTATGGCTACACCTTC. It specifies CASSSPKDSYGYTF.

The V gene is TRBV3-1 (or the pseudogene TRBV3-2), the J gene TRBJ1-5, with D possibly TRBD1 on 6 matching bases. Germline CDR1 LGHDT, CDR2 YNNKEL (reference sequence). The V and J ends lost 1 base and 9 bases respectively, with 16 bases between them. The CDR3 consists of 15 residues. The CDR3 bases are TGTGCCAGCAGCCAAGTTAATGGGGGCGGAGGGCCCCAGCATTTT. Translation: CASSQVNGGGGPQHF.

The chain employs TRBV28 and TRBJ1-2, with 9 nucleotides matching TRBD1. The germline CDR1 and CDR2 sequences are MDHEN and SYDVKM. The length of the CDR3 is 17 residues. After removal of 5 bases from V and 6 bases from J, the junction contained 16 bases not matched to a gene. The DNA for the CDR3 is TGTGCCAGCAGTCCCTCCGGGACAGGGAGGCTAACTAATGGCTACACCTTC. This translates into CASSPSGTGRLTNGYTF.